This TCR beta chain was sequenced during a study of T cell changes during pregnancy in multiple sclerosis. Using immunoSEQ multiplex PCR, the repertoire was profiled, and TCRdb retains in-frame clones only, with some absent. Among about 75,000 clones, approximately 88% were seen once, and the ten largest hold about 0.9%. V gave up 6 bases and J gave up 6 bases, with 18 bases separating them. CDR3 length: 14 residues. Germline V gives CDR1 MDHEN, CDR2 SYDVKM. The sample holds one count of this clone. The source of this sequence is a female donor in good health, enrolled as a control in a pregnancy study. The rearrangement uses TRBV28 and TRBJ2-7, with a tentative D call TRBD2 (5 bases). Sequenced here: peripheral blood, sampled in the first trimester of pregnancy. The CDR3 region has the DNA TGTGCCAGCAGCCCAGCCCGGGTTGCGGGCGAGCAGTACTTC. This gives the protein CASSPARVAGEQYF.